Each of the 10 T cell receptor beta chains below was sequenced from the same sample in a study of blood T cell repertoires in COVID-19. The protocol was immunoSEQ multiplex PCR, while the TCRdb copy is restricted to in-frame clones and leaves out a portion. The sample shows approximately 130,000 clones, approximately 77% of them seen only once. Sequencing was carried out using peripheral blood. Receptors were obtained from an elderly man with acute or convalescent COVID-19.

The V gene is TRBV29-1, the J gene TRBJ2-7, with TRBD1 matching over 8 bases. Unmatched junction bases numbered 4, after V lost 6 bases and J lost 6 bases. The CDR3 contains 11 residues. Germline CDR1 is SQVTM and CDR2 is ANQGSEA. The CDR3 nucleotides read TGCAGCGTAGACAGGGGATCCGAGCAGTACTTC. This translates into CSVDRGSEQYF.

V usage is TRBV5-1 and J usage is TRBJ2-2; tentative D call: TRBD2 (5 bases). This CDR3 spans 15 amino acids. Germline V gene data show CDR1 as SGHRS and CDR2 as YFSETQ. Trimming pared 2 bases from V and 2 bases from J, leaving 10 bases between. CDR3 region: CASSFPRTNTGELFF. Written as DNA, the CDR3 is TGCGCCAGCAGCTTTCCCAGGACTAACACCGGGGAGCTGTTTTTT. Looking up the rest from reference TRBV5-1 and TRBJ2-2 gives the full variable domain: KAGVTQTPRYLIKTRGQQVTLSCSPISGHRSVSWYQQTPGQGLQFLFEYFSETQRNKGNFPGRFSGRQFSNSRSEMNVSTLELGDSALYLCASSFPRTNTGELFFGEGSRLTVL.

This clone came up a few times. The chain links TRBV7-2 to TRBJ1-2; D ambiguous. CDR3 length: 14 amino acids. Germline V gene lookup returns CDR1 SGHTA and CDR2 FQGNSA. V lost 5 bases and J 7 bases, leaving 17 bases between the germline ends. This chain's CDR3 is CASSPDGGMVGYTF. The CDR3 DNA follows: TGTGCCAGCAGCCCGGACGGAGGGATGGTTGGCTACACCTTC. The variable domain in full, with the rest retrieved from reference TRBV7-2 and TRBJ1-2, is GAGVSQSPSNKVTEKGKDVELRCDPISGHTALYWYRQSLGQGLEFLIYFQGNSAPDKSGLPSDRFSAERTGGSVSTLTIQRTQQEDSAVYLCASSPDGGMVGYTFGSGTRLTVV.

The CDR3 region is CASSQESRGGSGANVLTF. The CDR3 nucleotides read TGTGCCAGCAGCCAAGAATCGCGGGGGGGCTCTGGGGCCAACGTCCTGACTTTC. This chain uses TRBV3-1 (or the pseudogene TRBV3-2) with TRBJ2-6, with TRBD2 matching over 9 bases. After removal of 0 bases from V and 0 bases from J, the junction contained 3 bases not matched to a gene. CDR1 LGHDT and CDR2 YNNKEL come from the germline V gene (reference sequence). This CDR3 region has 18 residues.

This clone turned up a few times. The gene calls are TRBV15 and TRBJ1-3; 9 nucleotides line up with TRBD1. This CDR3 region has 17 residues. Germline lookup yields CDR1 LNHNV and CDR2 YYDKDF (reference sequence). V was pared by 3 bases and J by 4 bases, with 10 bases of the junction left unmatched. The CDR3 spells CATSRDRGLLAGNTIYF. The CDR3 coding sequence is TGTGCCACCAGCAGGGACAGGGGACTTTTGGCAGGAAACACCATATATTTT.

The genes are TRBV5-1 and TRBJ2-3, with a weak D call TRBD2 (6 bases). CDR3 length: 15 residues. The V and J ends lost 1 base and 0 bases respectively, with 9 bases between them. Germline V lookup: CDR1 SGHRS, CDR2 YFSETQ. The CDR3 DNA is TGCGCCAGCAGCTTGTGGGGGGATAGCACAGATACGCAGTATTTT. The encoded protein is CASSLWGDSTDTQYF.

The chain joins TRBV28 to TRBJ2-3; the D gene is possibly TRBD1 (5 bases). Germline CDR1 reads MDHEN; CDR2 reads SYDVKM. Trimming pared 6 bases from V and 2 bases from J, leaving 15 bases between. CDR3 size: 15 residues. CDR3 in amino acids: CASSRPTGATDTQYF. Here the CDR3 DNA reads TGTGCCAGCAGCAGACCCACAGGTGCCACAGATACGCAGTATTTT.

A few counts support this clone. The rearrangement uses TRBV5-6 and TRBJ1-2, with 8 bases identical to TRBD1. The CDR3 runs 16 residues. From germline, CDR1 is SGHDT and CDR2 YYEEEE. The V segment lost 0 bases and the J segment 7 bases; nucleotides outside the gene matches: 11. The CDR3 protein is CASSLALRAGGVGYTF. DNA for the CDR3: TGTGCCAGCAGCTTGGCCCTTCGAGCAGGGGGCGTTGGCTACACCTTC.

V is TRBV6-5 and J is TRBJ1-1, with TRBD1 matching over 8 bases. This CDR3 spans 14 amino acids. V dropped 8 bases and J dropped 9; count of bases not matched to a gene: 14. Germline V gives CDR1 MNHEY, CDR2 SVGAGI. CDR3 loop: CASRRTTGGEKAFF. In DNA, the CDR3 is TGTGCCAGCCGGCGCACCACAGGGGGAGAAAAAGCTTTCTTT.

The table lists this clone with a count of one. The rearrangement joins TRBV20-1 to TRBJ2-3, with TRBD2 matching 7 bases. The germline V gene encodes CDR1 DFQATT and CDR2 SNEGSKA (reference sequence). The CDR3 has 15 residues. J lost 1 base, V lost 3 bases, and 7 bases had no gene match. The DNA for the CDR3 is TGCAGTGCTAGTAAGGCCGCGGGGGGCACAGATACGCAGTATTTT. Amino acid sequence: CSASKAAGGTDTQYF.